This record looks at one T cell receptor beta chain sequence and its context. Its matching antigen is unknown. This sample is drawn from a study of cytomegalovirus exposure and HLA in healthy donors. The study's findings and limits: The study flagged 150 to 200 TCR beta chains as cytomegalovirus-associated. There were some public TCRs occurring in many donors, but most TCR sequences were rare.

Those who donated were healthy bone marrow donors. The CDR3 loop spans 13 amino acids. Germline lookup yields CDR1 MGHDK and CDR2 SYGVNS. PCR employed 60 Vbeta and 13 Jbeta primers. This table comes from immunoSEQ multiplex PCR, and its TCRdb copy is limited to in-frame clones, with some not included. This table holds about 200,000 clones. The chain links TRBV25-1 to TRBJ2-5; possibly TRBD2 for D (5 bases). The J call is uncertain, as TRBJ2-7 better fits the DNA end. The source is a girl aged 2 to 10 in good health and CMV-seropositive. Sequenced: PBMCs. CDR3 coding DNA: TGTGCCAGCAGTGACGAGAGGGAATACGAGCAGTACTTC. Protein sequence: CASSDEREYEQYF.